This record concerns one TCR beta chain sequence. The record originates from a study of T cells of healthy individuals. Trimming removed 6 bases from V and 6 bases from J, with 14 bases in between. Germline CDR1 and CDR2: SQVTM and ANQGSEA. This CDR3 has 13 amino acids. In TCRdb, the 5' RACE reads were re-called with MiXCR into one record per CDR3 protein. The sample comprises tens of thousands of distinct CDR3 sequences, 15% to 20% of which are singletons, and about 4.3% rests with the top ten. The V call is TRBV29-1, the J call TRBJ2-2, with D unresolved. The clonotype originates from a human donor in good health. Here the CDR3 reads CSVQLAAAGELFF. CDR3 bases: TGCAGCGTCCAGCTGGCTGCAGCCGGGGAGCTGTTTTTT.